These 20 T cell receptor beta chains were all obtained from the same sample, sequenced in a study of T cells in Graves' hyperthyroidism and ophthalmopathy. Amplification of TCR beta CDR3 regions used RNA as the template. Researchers ran a first-round RT-PCR on the TCR CDR3 using the HTBI primer set. TCRdb fed the multiplex PCR reads into MiXCR, producing one record per CDR3 protein. The sample carries roughly 180,000 distinct CDR3 sequences, over 15% recorded once. The specimen was blood. These receptors all stem from a woman in her fifties or sixties with Graves' hyperthyroidism.

This clonotype was detected ten times or more. V is TRBV5-1 and J is TRBJ2-2, with TRBD1 matching 8 bases. This CDR3 comprises 15 residues. The V gene end was trimmed by 2 bases and the J gene end by 6 bases; junction bases not matched to a gene: 6. Germline values: CDR1 SGHRS, CDR2 YFSETQ. The CDR3 DNA follows: TGCGCCAGCAGCTTTTCGACAGGGGACGCCGGGGAGCTGTTTTTT. Its translation: CASSFSTGDAGELFF.

This clonotype has a handful of counts. The genes are TRBV6-5 and TRBJ2-7; 8 bases fit TRBD1. The CDR3 loop spans 16 amino acids. After removal of 0 bases from V and 4 bases from J, the junction contained 8 bases not matched to a gene. CDR1 is MNHEY, CDR2 SVGAGI, per germline. As DNA, the CDR3 is TGTGCCAGCAGTTACTCGAAGTATAGGACAGGGTACGAGCAGTACTTC. Translating gives CASSYSKYRTGYEQYF.

This clonotype was counted at least ten times. For the CDR3, the DNA is TGTGCCAGCACCCCAGGGGCCAGGGAGGTAGTTGGCTACACCTTC. It yields the protein CASTPGAREVVGYTF. V and J are TRBV7-9 and TRBJ1-2; TRBD1 might be the D (6 bases). The length of the CDR3 is 15 residues. Germline assignment: CDR1 SEHNR and CDR2 FQNEAQ (reference sequence). V was cut by 7 bases and J by 7 bases, with 22 bases left in between.

This clonotype was detected ten times or more. The chain joins TRBV5-5 to TRBJ1-5; maybe TRBD1 (5 bases). This CDR3 contains 16 residues. Trimming left V 4 bases short and J 0 bases short, with 14 bases between. The germline gives CDR1 SGHKS, CDR2 YYEKEE (reference sequence). CDR3 sequence reads: CASSPPSGHSNQPQHF. For the CDR3, the DNA is TGTGCCAGCAGCCCGCCCTCAGGACATAGCAATCAGCCCCAGCATTTT. Variable domain in full (rest from reference TRBV5-5 and TRBJ1-5): DAGVTQSPTHLIKTRGQQVTLRCSPISGHKSVSWYQQVLGQGPQFIFQYYEKEERGRGNFPDRFSARQFPNYSSELNVNALLLGDSALYLCASSPPSGHSNQPQHFGDGTRLSIL.

This clonotype has ten or more counts. The genes are TRBV11-2 and TRBJ2-3, with D perhaps TRBD2 (6 bases). This CDR3 contains 14 residues. CDR1 is SGHAT, CDR2 FQNNGV, per germline. V gave up 4 bases and J gave up 4 bases, with 12 bases separating them. In DNA form, the CDR3 reads TGTGCCAGCAGCTCTCTTGGAGGGCCAGATACGCAGTATTTT. Residues: CASSSLGGPDTQYF.

This clonotype was recorded many times. V is TRBV9 and J is TRBJ1-1; D gene ambiguous. Germline assignment: CDR1 SGDLS and CDR2 YYNGEE. This CDR3 comprises 13 residues. V shed 0 bases and J shed 3 bases, with 6 bases lying between them. The CDR3 reads CASSVGVDTEAFF. The DNA of the CDR3 is TGTGCCAGCAGCGTAGGAGTGGACACTGAAGCTTTCTTT.

This clonotype was found many times. The chain combines TRBV20-1 with TRBJ2-7; D is possibly TRBD1 (6 bases). This CDR3 spans 13 amino acids. Trimming took 2 bases from V and 1 from J, leaving 9 bases between them. CDR1 and CDR2 from the germline V gene are DFQATT and SNEGSKA (reference sequence). The CDR3 protein is CSARTQGSYEQYF. The CDR3 nucleotides are TGCAGTGCTAGAACACAGGGTTCCTACGAGCAGTACTTC.

This clonotype was observed at least ten times. Here the CDR3 DNA reads TGTGCCAGCAGCCCCCCAGGGTCGGAAGGCACAGATACGCAGTATTTT. It encodes CASSPPGSEGTDTQYF. The rearrangement links TRBV7-9 to TRBJ2-3; perhaps TRBD1 as D (5 bases). This CDR3 is built from 16 residues. The V gene's germline CDR1 is SEHNR and CDR2 FQNEAQ (reference sequence). Trimming took off 5 bases at V and 1 base at J, with 16 bases between the two ends.

The chain uses TRBV28 and TRBJ1-4; D unclear. CDR1 is MDHEN, CDR2 SYDVKM, per germline. V was cut by 1 base and J by 6 bases, with 15 bases left in between. The CDR3 is made up of 16 amino acids. CDR3 region: CASSLSFAPGHEKLFF. As DNA, the CDR3 is TGTGCCAGCAGTTTATCCTTTGCGCCTGGACATGAAAAACTGTTTTTT.

In this sample, this clonotype turned up many times. The chain links TRBV5-1 to TRBJ1-4, with a weak D call TRBD1 (5 bases). CDR1 and CDR2 from the germline V gene are SGHRS and YFSETQ. The length of the CDR3 is 14 residues. The V end lost 4 bases, the J end lost 5 bases, and 12 bases lay between the germline ends. The CDR3 nucleotides are TGCGCCAGCAGCCTCCGGGACGGAAATGAAAAACTGTTTTTT. Translation: CASSLRDGNEKLFF.

This clonotype has a count of ten or more. V is TRBV7-2 and J is TRBJ2-1; 9 bases agree with TRBD2. CDR3 size: 15 residues. The germline gives CDR1 SGHTA, CDR2 FQGNSA. After removal of 10 bases from V and 3 bases from J, the junction contained 10 bases not matched to a gene. The chain's CDR3 is CATSYGRGGYNEQFF. CDR3 nucleotide sequence: TGTGCCACCTCATACGGGCGGGGGGGCTACAATGAGCAGTTCTTC.

This clonotype was seen many times. V is TRBV20-1 and J is TRBJ2-1; 7 bases fit TRBD2. With 0 bases clipped from V and 6 bases from J, the junction kept 14 bases outside the gene matches. The germline V gene has CDR1 DFQATT and CDR2 SNEGSKA (reference sequence). The CDR3 runs to 17 residues. CDR3 protein: CSARDSRGTLVFNEQFF. The CDR3 DNA sequence: TGCAGTGCTAGAGATTCGCGGGGGACTCTTGTATTCAATGAGCAGTTCTTC.

The chain employs TRBV4-1 and TRBJ1-2; TRBD1 agrees at 9 bases. V lost 1 base and J lost 5; bases outside the gene matches: 8. Germline CDR1 reads MGHRA; CDR2 reads YSYEKL. The CDR3 is 16 amino acids. In nucleotides, the CDR3 is TGCGCCAGCAGCCAAGTCCGCACCGGACAGGGGTATGGCTACACCTTC. Translation: CASSQVRTGQGYGYTF.

For the CDR3, the DNA is TGCGCCAGCAGCGCGACAGGGTTCAATGAGCAGTTCTTC. Its protein is CASSATGFNEQFF. The V call is TRBV5-1, the J call TRBJ2-1; 7 bases are shared with TRBD1. CDR1 is SGHRS and CDR2 is YFSETQ in the germline V gene. This CDR3 contains 13 residues. Unmatched junction bases numbered 4, after V lost 4 bases and J lost 6 bases.

This clonotype was counted many times. The chain combines TRBV7-2 with TRBJ1-5; no clear D gene. Between the trimmed V and J ends, which lost 1 base and 5 bases, there was a span of 6 bases. This CDR3 region has 13 residues. Germline lookup yields CDR1 SGHTA and CDR2 FQGNSA. The CDR3 loop is CASSLDGHQPQHF. The DNA for the CDR3 is TGTGCCAGCAGCTTAGATGGACATCAGCCCCAGCATTTT.

This clonotype occurred many times. The chain has TRBV3-1 and TRBJ2-3, with 9 nucleotides matching TRBD2. V shed 0 bases and J 2 bases; nucleotides not matched to a gene: 9. CDR3 length: 18 amino acids. Germline V gives CDR1 LGHDT, CDR2 YNNKEL (reference sequence). CDR3 sequence reads: CASSQDRMASGVTDTQYF. Here the CDR3 DNA reads TGTGCCAGCAGCCAAGACCGGATGGCTAGCGGGGTCACAGATACGCAGTATTTT.

A few counts support this clonotype. V and J are TRBV4-2 and TRBJ2-7, with TRBD1 identical over 10 bases. V trimming: 3 bases; J trimming: 3 bases; junction bases outside the gene matches: 5. Germline assignment: CDR1 LGHNA and CDR2 YNFKEQ. The CDR3 is made up of 15 amino acids. CDR3 loop: CASSHSGTGVYEQYF. The CDR3 nucleotides read TGTGCCAGCAGCCACTCCGGGACAGGGGTCTACGAGCAGTACTTC.

This clonotype was counted at least ten times. The chain uses TRBV6-1 and TRBJ2-1; D gene uncertain. V lost 3 bases, J lost 8 bases, and 11 bases lay in between. Germline V lookup: CDR1 MNHNS, CDR2 SASEGT. This CDR3 spans 13 amino acids. CDR3 coding DNA: TGTGCCAGCAGTGAGGAAGGGCTGGATGAGCAGTTCTTC. As protein: CASSEEGLDEQFF.

This clonotype was seen repeatedly, ten times or more. The V call is TRBV28, the J call TRBJ1-1; unclear D gene. The germline gives CDR1 MDHEN, CDR2 SYDVKM. This CDR3 spans 14 amino acids. The V end lost 5 bases, the J end lost 0 bases, and 10 bases lay between the germline ends. The CDR3 protein is CASSPGFMNTEAFF. In DNA form, the CDR3 reads TGTGCCAGCAGTCCGGGATTCATGAACACTGAAGCTTTCTTT.

This clonotype showed up many times. The chain links TRBV28 to TRBJ1-1; D unresolved. There are 14 residues in the CDR3. The germline V and J ends were trimmed by 3 bases and 3 bases, with 11 bases remaining between them. Germline V CDR1 and CDR2: MDHEN, SYDVKM. Written as DNA, the CDR3 is TGTGCCAGCAGTTTGGGGTCTTTTTACACTGAAGCTTTCTTT. Protein: CASSLGSFYTEAFF.